A single sample is the source of the 23 T cell receptor beta chains below, sequenced in a study of T cells after yellow fever vaccination. Using its own MiXCR run on the 5' RACE reads, TCRdb lists one record per CDR3 protein. The profile shows about 320,000 distinct CDR3 sequences, approximately 4% of them singletons. The sample here was PBMCs, taken 15 days after the yellow fever booster vaccination. Source of these receptors: a man between 18 and 29 years old who received the YFV17D yellow fever vaccine.

This clonotype has just a few counts. The chain carries TRBV5-6 and TRBJ1-2, with D unresolved. The V gene lost 1 base and the J gene lost 7 bases, with 14 bases spanning the gap. Germline-derived CDR1 and CDR2 are SGHDT and YYEEEE. The CDR3 covers 14 residues. DNA for the CDR3: TGTGCCAGCAGCTTGATTGCCGGTCAGGTTGGCTACACCTTC. Its protein is CASSLIAGQVGYTF.

The chain combines TRBV10-3 with TRBJ2-1; TRBD2 matches at 10 bases. Germline V CDR1 and CDR2: ENHRY, SYGVKD. The CDR3 spans 16 residues. After removal of 2 bases from V and 4 bases from J, the junction contained 5 bases not matched to a gene. CDR3 bases: TGTGCCATCAGTGAGGCCTGGACTAGCGGATACAATGAGCAGTTCTTC. Translated, it gives CAISEAWTSGYNEQFF.

This clonotype came up many times. The CDR3 region has the DNA TGTGCCAGCAGTTTAGCAGGGTCCTCCGTTGATGAGCAGTTCTTC. Its protein product is CASSLAGSSVDEQFF. The V call is TRBV27, the J call TRBJ2-1, with a weak D call TRBD1 (5 bases). V lost 2 bases, J lost 8 bases, and 16 bases lay in between. The CDR3 consists of 15 residues. CDR1 and CDR2 from the germline V gene are MNHEY and SMNVEV (reference sequence).

The table lists this clonotype with many counts. The J gene is TRBJ2-7, the V gene TRBV9; 8 bases are shared with TRBD1. Germline V gives CDR1 SGDLS, CDR2 YYNGEE. The CDR3 contains 15 residues. V gave up 0 bases and J gave up 3 bases; unmatched junction bases: 5. CDR3 region: CASSVGGQDLYEQYF. The CDR3 DNA follows: TGTGCCAGCAGCGTAGGGGGACAGGACCTCTACGAGCAGTACTTC.

This sequence joins TRBV7-6 and TRBJ1-1, with D uncertain. The length of the CDR3 is 14 residues. The ends were cut back, 5 bases at V and 4 bases at J, with 14 bases in the middle. Germline assignment: CDR1 SGHVS and CDR2 FNYEAQ. The CDR3 DNA reads TGTGCCAGCAGCCCAGCCGGGTGGAGCACTGAAGCTTTCTTT. This sequence encodes CASSPAGWSTEAFF.

The table lists this clonotype with many counts. V and J are TRBV6-2 or TRBV6-3 and TRBJ2-1; the match to TRBD2 covers 8 bases. V lost 6 bases, J lost 6 bases, and 13 bases stayed unmatched. Germline V lookup: CDR1 MNHEY, CDR2 SVGEGT. The CDR3 spans 16 residues. The CDR3 sequence is CASSPPKERGPNEQFF. The CDR3 DNA follows: TGTGCCAGCAGCCCTCCTAAGGAGCGGGGGCCCAATGAGCAGTTCTTC.

This clonotype was seen repeatedly, ten times or more. The genes are TRBV12-3 or TRBV12-4 and TRBJ1-1; 8 bases match TRBD1. This CDR3 has 15 amino acids. V dropped 5 bases and J dropped 1; count of bases not matched to a gene: 6. The CDR3: CASSQPDRENTEAFF. Written as DNA, the CDR3 is TGTGCCAGCAGTCAACCGGACAGGGAGAACACTGAAGCTTTCTTT.

The chain employs TRBV19 and TRBJ2-7, with D perhaps TRBD1 (5 bases). CDR1 LNHDA and CDR2 SQIVND come from the germline V gene (reference sequence). Trimming took 5 bases from V and 4 from J, leaving 12 bases between them. The CDR3 is made up of 13 amino acids. DNA of the CDR3: TGTGCCAGTAGTTGGGTGACAGCTTACGAGCAGTACTTC. Protein sequence: CASSWVTAYEQYF. The variable domain in full, with the rest retrieved from reference TRBV19 and TRBJ2-7, is DGGITQSPKYLFRKEGQNVTLSCEQNLNHDAMYWYRQDPGQGLRLIYYSQIVNDFQKGDIAEGYSVSREKKESFPLTVTSAQKNPTAFYLCASSWVTAYEQYFGPGTRLTVT.

In its sample, this clonotype was seen many times. This chain joins TRBV10-3 and TRBJ2-7, with D tentatively TRBD1 (5 bases). V dropped 3 bases and J dropped 2 bases, with 8 bases sitting between them. The CDR3 length is 13 residues. Germline values: CDR1 ENHRY, CDR2 SYGVKD. The CDR3 spells CAISDARAYEQYF. DNA for the CDR3: TGTGCCATCAGTGATGCCAGGGCCTACGAGCAGTACTTC.

V and J are TRBV12-3 or TRBV12-4 and TRBJ1-2; 9 bases are shared with TRBD1. The CDR3 is 12 residues long. The junction had 4 bases not matched to a gene; V was cut back by 6 bases and J by 8 bases. DNA of the CDR3: TGTGCCAGCAGGGGGACAGGGAGAGGCTACACCTTC. It encodes CASRGTGRGYTF.

This clonotype was observed a few times. The chain recombines TRBV7-2 with TRBJ2-7; 7 bases align to TRBD1. CDR3 length equals 15 residues. CDR1 and CDR2 from the germline V gene are SGHTA and FQGNSA. The J segment lost 5 bases and the V segment lost 2 bases, leaving 9 bases of the junction unmatched. CDR3 nucleotides: TGTGCCAGCAGCTTACGGCAACAGGGGCGGGACGAGCAGTACTTC. It yields the protein CASSLRQQGRDEQYF.

This clonotype was counted at least ten times. The CDR3 sequence: CASSDGSDTF. In DNA, the CDR3 is TGTGCCAGCAGTGACGGTTCAGACACCTTC. This chain connects TRBV6-1 to TRBJ1-2, with D unresolved. CDR1 and CDR2 (germline): MNHNS, SASEGT. V lost 3 bases to trimming and J lost 12 bases, with 8 bases between them. CDR3 size: 10 residues.

The table lists this clonotype with a few counts. V is TRBV5-1 and J is TRBJ2-3; 8 bases agree with TRBD2. CDR3 length equals 15 residues. The trim removed 0 bases at V and 2 bases at J, leaving 2 bases unmatched. Germline CDR1 reads SGHRS; CDR2 reads YFSETQ. CDR3 sequence reads: CASSLARGDTDTQYF. The DNA for the CDR3 is TGCGCCAGCAGCTTGGCGCGGGGGGACACAGATACGCAGTATTTT.

This clonotype was seen repeatedly, ten times or more. The chain recombines TRBV5-1 with TRBJ2-5; 7 bases are shared with TRBD1. The CDR3 is 13 amino acids. The V gene end was trimmed by 5 bases and the J gene end by 5 bases; junction bases not matched to a gene: 6. Germline-derived CDR1 and CDR2 are SGHRS and YFSETQ. CDR3 DNA: TGCGCCAGCAGTTCTGGACAGGATGAGACCCAGTACTTC. Protein: CASSSGQDETQYF.

The sample holds a few counts of this clonotype. The chain recombines TRBV7-2 with TRBJ2-3; 8 bases line up with TRBD2. V gave up 8 bases and J gave up 3 bases; unmatched junction bases: 4. CDR1 and CDR2 from the germline V gene are SGHTA and FQGNSA. The CDR3 extends over 13 amino acids. The CDR3 reads CASRGGVTDTQYF. In nucleotides, the CDR3 is TGTGCCAGCCGGGGGGGCGTGACAGATACGCAGTATTTT.

CDR3 sequence (DNA): TGTGCCAGCAGCTTGGGACGCGACAGGGTCGGGACTGAAGCTTTCTTT. Translation gives CASSLGRDRVGTEAFF. The J gene is TRBJ1-1, the V gene TRBV7-6, with 7 bases lining up with TRBD1. J lost 5 bases, V lost 3 bases, and 12 bases had no gene match. The CDR3 has 16 amino acids. Germline V CDR1 and CDR2: SGHVS, FNYEAQ.

The V call is TRBV15, the J call TRBJ2-6; D uncertain. This CDR3 is 15 amino acids long. The ends were cut back, 3 bases at V and 1 base at J, with 7 bases in the middle. Germline V lookup: CDR1 LNHNV, CDR2 YYDKDF (reference sequence). The CDR3 bases are TGTGCCACCAGCAGGGAACTTTCTGGGGCCAACGTCCTGACTTTC. Protein: CATSRELSGANVLTF.

This clonotype was observed at least ten times. J is TRBJ2-7 and V is TRBV15, with D hard to call. The length of the CDR3 is 15 residues. Germline V gene lookup returns CDR1 LNHNV and CDR2 YYDKDF (reference sequence). The V end was cut by 1 base, the J end by 4 bases, with 14 bases between. CDR3 bases: TGTGCCACCAGCAGAGGCCGGCAGCTCGAATACGAGCAGTACTTC. Amino acid sequence: CATSRGRQLEYEQYF.

There are many counts of this clonotype. The chain joins TRBV7-2 to TRBJ2-3, with TRBD1 as a possible D gene (6 bases). Trimming removed 1 base from V and 1 base from J, with 15 bases in between. CDR3 length: 17 amino acids. Germline values: CDR1 SGHTA, CDR2 FQGNSA. The CDR3 is CASSLVWWSGGTDTQYF. CDR3 bases: TGTGCCAGCAGCTTAGTCTGGTGGTCAGGGGGCACAGATACGCAGTATTTT. Looking up the rest from reference TRBV7-2 and TRBJ2-3 gives the full variable domain: GAGVSQSPSNKVTEKGKDVELRCDPISGHTALYWYRQSLGQGLEFLIYFQGNSAPDKSGLPSDRFSAERTGGSVSTLTIQRTQQEDSAVYLCASSLVWWSGGTDTQYFGPGTRLTVL.

The chain carries TRBV12-3 or TRBV12-4 and TRBJ1-1; 11 nucleotides line up with TRBD1. The CDR3 sequence is 17 residues long. V lost 2 bases to trimming and J lost 2 bases; unmatched junction nucleotides: 7. The chain's CDR3 is CASSLFGQGAANTEAFF. The CDR3 bases are TGTGCCAGCAGTTTATTCGGACAGGGGGCGGCTAACACTGAAGCTTTCTTT.

A word on this clonotype: Relative to the germline gene, one junction end is altered; a read error may explain this. CDR3 coding DNA: TGCGCCAGCGGCCAAGGCTGGATCGGTGGTTCACCCCTCCACTTT. Its protein is CASGQGWIGGSPLHF. The V call is TRBV4-3, the J call TRBJ1-6; unclear D gene. Germline CDR1 is LGHNA and CDR2 is YSLEER. The CDR3 covers 15 residues.

This clonotype was seen a few times. CDR3 nucleotides: TGTGCCAGCAGTTACTCTCTGGACAGGGGCTATAATTCACCCCTCCACTTT. Translated: CASSYSLDRGYNSPLHF. The rearrangement joins TRBV6-5 to TRBJ1-6; 9 bases map to TRBD1. Germline V CDR1 and CDR2: MNHEY, SVGAGI. The CDR3 totals 17 residues. The V and J ends lost 0 bases and 3 bases, in that order; junction bases with no gene match: 3.

This clonotype was seen many times. The chain carries TRBV7-9 and TRBJ2-1; maybe TRBD2 (6 bases). The CDR3 is made up of 15 amino acids. The germline V gene encodes CDR1 SEHNR and CDR2 FQNEAQ (reference sequence). V lost 3 bases to trimming and J lost 1 base, with 10 bases between them. This chain's CDR3 is CASSFVGRSYNEQFF. The CDR3 DNA is TGTGCCAGCAGCTTTGTAGGGAGGTCCTACAATGAGCAGTTCTTC.